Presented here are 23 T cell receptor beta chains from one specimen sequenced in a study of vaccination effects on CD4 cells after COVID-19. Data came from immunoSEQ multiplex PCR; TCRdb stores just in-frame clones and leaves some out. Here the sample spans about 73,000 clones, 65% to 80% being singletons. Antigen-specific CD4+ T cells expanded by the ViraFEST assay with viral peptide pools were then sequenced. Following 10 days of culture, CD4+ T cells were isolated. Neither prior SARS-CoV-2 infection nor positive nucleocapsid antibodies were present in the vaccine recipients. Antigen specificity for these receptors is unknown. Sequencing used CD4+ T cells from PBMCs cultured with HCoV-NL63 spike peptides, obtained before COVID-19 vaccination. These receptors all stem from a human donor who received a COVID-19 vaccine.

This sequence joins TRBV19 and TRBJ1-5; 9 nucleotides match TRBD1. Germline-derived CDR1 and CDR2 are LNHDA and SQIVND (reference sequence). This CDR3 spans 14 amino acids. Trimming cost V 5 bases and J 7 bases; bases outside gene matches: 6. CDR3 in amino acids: CASSVGTGRQPQHF. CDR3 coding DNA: TGTGCCAGTAGTGTCGGGACAGGGAGGCAGCCCCAGCATTTT. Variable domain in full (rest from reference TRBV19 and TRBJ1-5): DGGITQSPKYLFRKEGQNVTLSCEQNLNHDAMYWYRQDPGQGLRLIYYSQIVNDFQKGDIAEGYSVSREKKESFPLTVTSAQKNPTAFYLCASSVGTGRQPQHFGDGTRLSIL.

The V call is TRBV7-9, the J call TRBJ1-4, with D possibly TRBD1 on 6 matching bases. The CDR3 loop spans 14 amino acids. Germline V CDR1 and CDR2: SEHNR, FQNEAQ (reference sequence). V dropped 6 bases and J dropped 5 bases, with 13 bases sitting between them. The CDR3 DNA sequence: TGTGCCAGCAGGCCCGGCACAGGGAATGAAAAACTGTTTTTT. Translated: CASRPGTGNEKLFF.

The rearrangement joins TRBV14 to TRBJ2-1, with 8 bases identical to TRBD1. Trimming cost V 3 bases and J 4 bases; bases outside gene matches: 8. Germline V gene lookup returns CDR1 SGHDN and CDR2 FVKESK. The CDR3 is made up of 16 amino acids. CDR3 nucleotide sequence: TGTGCCAGCAGCCATCTACTTCAGGGGGCTTACAATGAGCAGTTCTTC. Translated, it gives CASSHLLQGAYNEQFF.

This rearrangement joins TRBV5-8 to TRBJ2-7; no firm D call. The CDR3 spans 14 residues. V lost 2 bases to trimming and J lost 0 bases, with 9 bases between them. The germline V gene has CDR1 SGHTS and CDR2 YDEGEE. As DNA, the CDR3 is TGTGCCAGCAGCTTCAGGCAGGTCTCCTACGAGCAGTACGTC. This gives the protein CASSFRQVSYEQYV.

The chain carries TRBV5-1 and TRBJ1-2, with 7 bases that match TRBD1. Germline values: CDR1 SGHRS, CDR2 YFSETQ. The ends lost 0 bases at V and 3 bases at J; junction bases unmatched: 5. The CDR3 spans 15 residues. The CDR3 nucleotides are TGCGCCAGCAGCTTGGGACAGGGTAGGGACTATGGCTACACCTTC. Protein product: CASSLGQGRDYGYTF. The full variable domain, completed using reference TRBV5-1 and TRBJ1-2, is KAGVTQTPRYLIKTRGQQVTLSCSPISGHRSVSWYQQTPGQGLQFLFEYFSETQRNKGNFPGRFSGRQFSNSRSEMNVSTLELGDSALYLCASSLGQGRDYGYTFGSGTRLTVV.

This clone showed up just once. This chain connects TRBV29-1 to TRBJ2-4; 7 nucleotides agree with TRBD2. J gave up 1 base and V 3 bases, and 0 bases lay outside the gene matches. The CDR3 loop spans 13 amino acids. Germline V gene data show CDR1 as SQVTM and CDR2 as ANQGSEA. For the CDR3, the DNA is TGCAGCGTTGAGGGGGGGGCCAAAAACATTCAGTACTTC. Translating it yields CSVEGGAKNIQYF.

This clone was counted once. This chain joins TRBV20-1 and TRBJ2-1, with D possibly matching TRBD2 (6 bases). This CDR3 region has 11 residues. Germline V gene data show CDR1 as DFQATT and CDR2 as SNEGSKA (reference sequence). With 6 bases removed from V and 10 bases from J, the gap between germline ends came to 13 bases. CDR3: CSARGLQEQFF. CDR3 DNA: TGCAGTGCCCGGGGACTTCAGGAGCAGTTCTTC.

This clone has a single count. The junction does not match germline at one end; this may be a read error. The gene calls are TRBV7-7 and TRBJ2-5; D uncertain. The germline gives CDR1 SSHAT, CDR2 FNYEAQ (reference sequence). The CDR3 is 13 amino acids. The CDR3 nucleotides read TGTGCCAGCAGCTTAGCCAGACAAGGGACCCAGTACTTC. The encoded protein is CASSLARQGTQYF.

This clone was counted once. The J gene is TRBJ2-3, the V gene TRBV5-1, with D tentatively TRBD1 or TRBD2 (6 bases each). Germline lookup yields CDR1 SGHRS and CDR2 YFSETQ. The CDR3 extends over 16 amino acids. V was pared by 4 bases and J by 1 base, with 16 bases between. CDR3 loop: CASSPERGVGTDTQYF. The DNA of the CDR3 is TGCGCCAGCAGCCCTGAAAGGGGGGTTGGCACAGATACGCAGTATTTT.

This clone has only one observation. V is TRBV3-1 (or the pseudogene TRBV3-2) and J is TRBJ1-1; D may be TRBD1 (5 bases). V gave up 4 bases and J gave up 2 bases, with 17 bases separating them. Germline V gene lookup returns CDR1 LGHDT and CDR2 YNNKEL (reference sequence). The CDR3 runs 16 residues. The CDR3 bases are TGTGCCAGCAGCCTCCGGGACCTATTTGATAACACTGAAGCTTTCTTT. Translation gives CASSLRDLFDNTEAFF.

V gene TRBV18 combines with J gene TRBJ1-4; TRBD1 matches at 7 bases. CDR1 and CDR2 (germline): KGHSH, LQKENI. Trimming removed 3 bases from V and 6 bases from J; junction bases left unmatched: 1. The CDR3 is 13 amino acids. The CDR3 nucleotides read TGTGCCAGCTCACCTGGGACAGATGAAAAACTGTTTTTT. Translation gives CASSPGTDEKLFF.

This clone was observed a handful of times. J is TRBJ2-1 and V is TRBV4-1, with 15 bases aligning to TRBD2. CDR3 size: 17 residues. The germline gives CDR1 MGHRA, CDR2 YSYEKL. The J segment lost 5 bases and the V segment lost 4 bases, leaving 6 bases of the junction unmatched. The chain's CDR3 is CASSPHGLAGGHNEQFF. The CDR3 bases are TGCGCCAGCAGCCCGCATGGACTAGCGGGGGGGCACAATGAGCAGTTCTTC.

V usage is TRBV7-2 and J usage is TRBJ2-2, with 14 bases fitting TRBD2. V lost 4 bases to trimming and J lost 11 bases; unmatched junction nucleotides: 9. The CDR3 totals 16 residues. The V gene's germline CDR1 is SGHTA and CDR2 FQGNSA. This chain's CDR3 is CASSSPGLAGGLELFF. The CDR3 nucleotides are TGTGCCAGCAGCTCACCAGGACTAGCGGGGGGACTAGAGCTGTTTTTT.

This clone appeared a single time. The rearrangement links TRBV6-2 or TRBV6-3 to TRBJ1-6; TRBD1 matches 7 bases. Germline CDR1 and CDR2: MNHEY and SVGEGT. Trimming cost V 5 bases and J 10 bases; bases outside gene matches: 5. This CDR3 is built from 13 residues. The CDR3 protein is CASSDREESPLHF. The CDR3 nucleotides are TGTGCCAGCAGTGACAGGGAAGAGTCACCCCTCCACTTT.

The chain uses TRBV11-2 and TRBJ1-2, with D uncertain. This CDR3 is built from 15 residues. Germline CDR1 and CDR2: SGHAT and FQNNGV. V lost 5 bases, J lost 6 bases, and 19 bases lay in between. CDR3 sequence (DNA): TGTGCCAGCAGCCAACGGGATCGGGTACACCATGGCTACACCTTC. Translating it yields CASSQRDRVHHGYTF.

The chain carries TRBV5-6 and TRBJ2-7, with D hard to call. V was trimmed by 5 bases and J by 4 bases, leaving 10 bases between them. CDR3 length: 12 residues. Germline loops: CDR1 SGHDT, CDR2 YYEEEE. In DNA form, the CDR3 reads TGTGCCAGCAGTTCAAATTCATACGAGCAGTACGTC. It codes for CASSSNSYEQYV.

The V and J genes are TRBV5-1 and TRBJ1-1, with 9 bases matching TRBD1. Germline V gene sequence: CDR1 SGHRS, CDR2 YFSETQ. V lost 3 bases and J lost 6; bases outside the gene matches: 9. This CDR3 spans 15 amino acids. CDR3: CASSSTGGTYSEAFF. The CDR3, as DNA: TGCGCCAGCAGCTCCACAGGGGGCACGTACTCTGAAGCTTTCTTT.

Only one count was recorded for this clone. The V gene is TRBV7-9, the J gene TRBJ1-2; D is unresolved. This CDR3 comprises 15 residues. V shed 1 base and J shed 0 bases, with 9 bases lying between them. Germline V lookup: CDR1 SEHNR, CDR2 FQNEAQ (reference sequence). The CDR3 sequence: CASSLDPGANYGYTF. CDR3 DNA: TGTGCCAGCAGCTTAGATCCCGGGGCTAACTATGGCTACACCTTC.

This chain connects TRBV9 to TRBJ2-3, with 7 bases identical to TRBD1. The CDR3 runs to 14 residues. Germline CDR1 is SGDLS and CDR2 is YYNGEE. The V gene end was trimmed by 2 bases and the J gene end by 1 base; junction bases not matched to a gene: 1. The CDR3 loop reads CASSVQGGTDTQYF. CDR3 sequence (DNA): TGTGCCAGCAGCGTTCAGGGGGGCACAGATACGCAGTATTTT.

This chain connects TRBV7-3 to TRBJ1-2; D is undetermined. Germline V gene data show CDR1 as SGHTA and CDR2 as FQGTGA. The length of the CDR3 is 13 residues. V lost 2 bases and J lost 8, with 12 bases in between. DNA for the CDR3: TGTGCCAGCAGCTTAGGCGCAGAGACGGGCTACACCTTC. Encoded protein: CASSLGAETGYTF.

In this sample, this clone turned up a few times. CDR3 DNA: TGTGCCAGCAGCTTGGGGCAGGATTGGTATGGCTACACCTTC. Translated, it gives CASSLGQDWYGYTF. The chain uses TRBV5-4 and TRBJ1-2; D gene uncertain. CDR3 length: 14 residues. With 0 bases removed from V and 5 bases from J, the gap between germline ends came to 11 bases. Per the germline V gene, CDR1 is SGHNT and CDR2 is YYREEE (reference sequence).

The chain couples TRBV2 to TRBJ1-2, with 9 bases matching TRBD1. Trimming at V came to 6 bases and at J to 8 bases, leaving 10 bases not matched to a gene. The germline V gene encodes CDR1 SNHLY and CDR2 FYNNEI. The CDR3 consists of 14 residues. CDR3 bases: TGTGCCAGCAGGCGGACTACAGGGGGCAAAGGCTACACCTTC. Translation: CASRRTTGGKGYTF.

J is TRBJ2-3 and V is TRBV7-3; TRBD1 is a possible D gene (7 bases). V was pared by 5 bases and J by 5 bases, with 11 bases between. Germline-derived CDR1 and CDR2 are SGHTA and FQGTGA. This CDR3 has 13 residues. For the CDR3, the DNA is TGTGCCAGCAGCCTTCAGGGGGGAGATACGCAGTATTTT. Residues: CASSLQGGDTQYF. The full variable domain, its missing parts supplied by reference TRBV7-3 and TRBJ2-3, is GAGVSQTPSNKVTEKGKYVELRCDPISGHTALYWYRQSLGQGPEFLIYFQGTGAADDSGLPNDRFFAVRPEGSVSTLKIQRTERGDSAVYLCASSLQGGDTQYFGPGTRLTVL.